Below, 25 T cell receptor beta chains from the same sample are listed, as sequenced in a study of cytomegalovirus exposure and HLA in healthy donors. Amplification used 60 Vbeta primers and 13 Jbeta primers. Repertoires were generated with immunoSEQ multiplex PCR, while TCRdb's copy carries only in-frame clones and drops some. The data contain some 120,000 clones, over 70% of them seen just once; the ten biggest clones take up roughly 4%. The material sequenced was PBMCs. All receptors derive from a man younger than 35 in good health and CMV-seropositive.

As DNA, the CDR3 is TGTGCCAGTAGTATCAACCGGGGGAATGAGCAGTTCTTC. Translated: CASSINRGNEQFF. The rearrangement links TRBV19 to TRBJ2-1; D may be TRBD2 (6 bases). Germline V gene sequence: CDR1 LNHDA, CDR2 SQIVND (reference sequence). The CDR3 totals 13 residues. Deletions cut 3 bases from V and 7 bases from J, with 10 bases between.

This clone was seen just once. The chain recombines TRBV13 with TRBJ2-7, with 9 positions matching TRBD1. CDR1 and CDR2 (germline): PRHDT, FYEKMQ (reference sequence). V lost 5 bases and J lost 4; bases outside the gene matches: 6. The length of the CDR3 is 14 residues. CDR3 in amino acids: CASSPPGQGYEQYF. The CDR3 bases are TGTGCCAGCAGCCCCCCGGGACAGGGATACGAGCAGTACTTC.

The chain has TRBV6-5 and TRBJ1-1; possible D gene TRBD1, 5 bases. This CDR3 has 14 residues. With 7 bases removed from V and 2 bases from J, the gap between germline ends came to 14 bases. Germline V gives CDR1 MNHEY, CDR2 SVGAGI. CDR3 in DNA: TGTGCCAGCACCCCCAGCGGGGGAAACACTGAAGCTTTCTTT. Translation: CASTPSGGNTEAFF.

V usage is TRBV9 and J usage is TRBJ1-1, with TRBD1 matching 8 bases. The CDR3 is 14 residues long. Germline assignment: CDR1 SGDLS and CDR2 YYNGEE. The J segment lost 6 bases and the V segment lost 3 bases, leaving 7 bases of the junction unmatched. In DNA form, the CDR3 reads TGTGCCAGCAGCGGAGGACAGGGAGGCGCTGAAGCTTTCTTT. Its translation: CASSGGQGGAEAFF.

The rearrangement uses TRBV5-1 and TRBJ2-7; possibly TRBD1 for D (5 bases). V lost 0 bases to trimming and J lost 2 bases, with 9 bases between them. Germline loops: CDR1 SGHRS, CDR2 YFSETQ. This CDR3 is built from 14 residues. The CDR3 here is CASSLGAGTYEQYF. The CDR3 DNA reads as TGCGCCAGCAGCTTGGGTGCAGGGACCTACGAGCAGTACTTC.

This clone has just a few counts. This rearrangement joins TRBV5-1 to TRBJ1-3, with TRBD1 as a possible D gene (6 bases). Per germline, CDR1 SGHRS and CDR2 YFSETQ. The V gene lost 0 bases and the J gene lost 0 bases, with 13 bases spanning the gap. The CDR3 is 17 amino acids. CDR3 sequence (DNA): TGCGCCAGCAGCTTGGGAGCCGGCAGGGGCTCTGGAAACACCATATATTTT. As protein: CASSLGAGRGSGNTIYF.

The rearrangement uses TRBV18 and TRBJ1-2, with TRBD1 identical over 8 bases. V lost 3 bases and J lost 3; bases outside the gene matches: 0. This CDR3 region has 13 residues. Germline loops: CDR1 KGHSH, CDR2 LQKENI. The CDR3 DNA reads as TGTGCCAGCTCACCGGGACAGGACTATGGCTACACCTTC. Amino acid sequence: CASSPGQDYGYTF.

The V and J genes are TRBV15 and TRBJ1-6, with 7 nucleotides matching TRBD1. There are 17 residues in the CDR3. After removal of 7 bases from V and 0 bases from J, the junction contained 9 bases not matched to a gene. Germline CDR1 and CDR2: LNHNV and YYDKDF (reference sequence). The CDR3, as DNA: TGTGCCACCAAGAACAGGGGCGACAGCTCCTATAATTCACCCCTCCACTTT. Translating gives CATKNRGDSSYNSPLHF.

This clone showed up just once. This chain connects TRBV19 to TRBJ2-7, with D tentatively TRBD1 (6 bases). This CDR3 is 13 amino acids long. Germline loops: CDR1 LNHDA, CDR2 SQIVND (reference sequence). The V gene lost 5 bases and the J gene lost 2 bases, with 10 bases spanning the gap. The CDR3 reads CASSVGTTYEQYF. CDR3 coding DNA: TGTGCCAGTAGTGTCGGGACAACCTACGAGCAGTACTTC. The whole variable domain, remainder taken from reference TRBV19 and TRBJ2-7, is DGGITQSPKYLFRKEGQNVTLSCEQNLNHDAMYWYRQDPGQGLRLIYYSQIVNDFQKGDIAEGYSVSREKKESFPLTVTSAQKNPTAFYLCASSVGTTYEQYFGPGTRLTVT.

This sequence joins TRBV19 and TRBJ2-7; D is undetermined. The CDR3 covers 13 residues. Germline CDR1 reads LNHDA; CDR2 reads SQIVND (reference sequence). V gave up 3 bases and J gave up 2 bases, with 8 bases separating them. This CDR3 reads CASSMVGAYEQYF. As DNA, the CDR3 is TGTGCCAGTAGTATGGTCGGAGCCTACGAGCAGTACTTC. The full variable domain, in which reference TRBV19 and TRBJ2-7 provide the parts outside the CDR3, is DGGITQSPKYLFRKEGQNVTLSCEQNLNHDAMYWYRQDPGQGLRLIYYSQIVNDFQKGDIAEGYSVSREKKESFPLTVTSAQKNPTAFYLCASSMVGAYEQYFGPGTRLTVT.

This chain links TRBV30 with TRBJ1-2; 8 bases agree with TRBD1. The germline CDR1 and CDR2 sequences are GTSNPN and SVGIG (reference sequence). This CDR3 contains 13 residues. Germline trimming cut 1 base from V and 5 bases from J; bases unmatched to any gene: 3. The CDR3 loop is CAWSDTGGYGYTF. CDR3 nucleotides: TGTGCCTGGAGTGACACAGGGGGTTATGGCTACACCTTC.

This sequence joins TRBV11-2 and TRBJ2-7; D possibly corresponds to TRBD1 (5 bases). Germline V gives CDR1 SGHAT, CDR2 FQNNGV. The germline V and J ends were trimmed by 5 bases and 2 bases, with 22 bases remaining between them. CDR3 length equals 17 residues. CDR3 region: CASSRWPWGGLPYEQYF. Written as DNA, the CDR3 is TGTGCCAGCAGCCGATGGCCATGGGGCGGCCTTCCCTACGAGCAGTACTTC. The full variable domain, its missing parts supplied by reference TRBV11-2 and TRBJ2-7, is EAGVAQSPRYKIIEKRQSVAFWCNPISGHATLYWYQQILGQGPKLLIQFQNNGVVDDSQLPKDRFSAERLKGVDSTLKIQPAKLEDSAVYLCASSRWPWGGLPYEQYFGPGTRLTVT.

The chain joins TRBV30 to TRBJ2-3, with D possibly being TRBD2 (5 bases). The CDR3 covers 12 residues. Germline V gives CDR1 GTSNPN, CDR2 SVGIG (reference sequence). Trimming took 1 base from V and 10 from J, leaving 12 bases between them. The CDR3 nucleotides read TGTGCCTGGAGTGCCCCTAGCTCCTCGCAGTATTTT. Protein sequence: CAWSAPSSSQYF. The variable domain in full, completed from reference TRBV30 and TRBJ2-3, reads SQTIHQWPATLVQPVGSPLSLECTVEGTSNPNLYWYRQAAGRGLQLLFYSVGIGQISSEVPQNLSASRPQDRQFILSSKKLLLSDSGFYLCAWSAPSSSQYFGPGTRLTVL.

The CDR3 protein is CASSQDSGTYEQYF. The CDR3 DNA follows: TGCGCCAGCAGCCAAGATTCCGGGACATACGAGCAGTACTTC. The chain links TRBV4-3 to TRBJ2-7; D may be TRBD1 (6 bases). The CDR3 totals 14 residues. Per germline, CDR1 LGHNA and CDR2 YSLEER. Trimming removed 0 bases from V and 4 bases from J, with 10 bases in between.

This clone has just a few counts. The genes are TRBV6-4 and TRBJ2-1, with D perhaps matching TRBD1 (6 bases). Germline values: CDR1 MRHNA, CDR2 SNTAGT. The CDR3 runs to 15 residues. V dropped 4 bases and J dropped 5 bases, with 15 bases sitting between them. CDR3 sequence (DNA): TGTGCCAGCAGTGGTTCCGGGACAAGAAACAATGAGCAGTTCTTC. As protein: CASSGSGTRNNEQFF.

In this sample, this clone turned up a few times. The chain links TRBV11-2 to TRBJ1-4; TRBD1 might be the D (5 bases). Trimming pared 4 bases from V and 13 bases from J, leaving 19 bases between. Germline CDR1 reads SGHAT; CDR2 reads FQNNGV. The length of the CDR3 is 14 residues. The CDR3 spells CASSYASGAGGLFF. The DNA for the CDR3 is TGTGCCAGCAGCTACGCTAGCGGGGCCGGGGGACTGTTTTTT.

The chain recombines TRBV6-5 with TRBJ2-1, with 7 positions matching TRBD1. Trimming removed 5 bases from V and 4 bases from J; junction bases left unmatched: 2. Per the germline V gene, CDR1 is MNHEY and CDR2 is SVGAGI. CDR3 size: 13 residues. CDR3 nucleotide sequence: TGTGCCAGCAGTCTGACAGGGTACAATGAGCAGTTCTTC. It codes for CASSLTGYNEQFF.

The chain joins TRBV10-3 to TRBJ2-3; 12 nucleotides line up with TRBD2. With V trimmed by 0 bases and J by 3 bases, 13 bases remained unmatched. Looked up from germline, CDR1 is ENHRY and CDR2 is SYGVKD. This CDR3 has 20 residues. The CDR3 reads CAISESPVTSGGGGTDTQYF. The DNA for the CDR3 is TGTGCCATCAGTGAGTCGCCTGTGACTAGCGGGGGCGGAGGGACAGATACGCAGTATTTT.

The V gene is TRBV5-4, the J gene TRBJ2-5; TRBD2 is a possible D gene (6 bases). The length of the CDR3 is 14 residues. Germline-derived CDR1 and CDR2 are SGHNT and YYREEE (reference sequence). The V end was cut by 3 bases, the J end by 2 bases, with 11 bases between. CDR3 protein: CASSSDYQQETQYF. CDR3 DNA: TGTGCCAGCAGCTCGGACTACCAGCAAGAGACCCAGTACTTC.

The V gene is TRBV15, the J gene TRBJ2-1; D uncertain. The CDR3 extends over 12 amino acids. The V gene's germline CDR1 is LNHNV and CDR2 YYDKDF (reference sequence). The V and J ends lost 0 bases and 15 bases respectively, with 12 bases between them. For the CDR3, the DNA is TGTGCCACCAGCAGAGATATGGGCCTGCCGTTCTTC. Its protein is CATSRDMGLPFF.

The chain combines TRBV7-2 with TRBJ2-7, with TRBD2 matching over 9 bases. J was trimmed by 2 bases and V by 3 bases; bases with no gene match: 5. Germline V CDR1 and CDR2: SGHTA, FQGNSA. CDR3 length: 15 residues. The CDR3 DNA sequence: TGTGCCAGCAGCTTCGTAGCGGGAGATACCTACGAGCAGTACTTC. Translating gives CASSFVAGDTYEQYF.

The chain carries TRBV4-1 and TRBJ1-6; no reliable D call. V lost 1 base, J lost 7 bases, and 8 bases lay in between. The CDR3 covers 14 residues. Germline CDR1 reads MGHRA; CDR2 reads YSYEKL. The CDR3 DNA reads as TGCGCCAGCAGCCAAGGTAGCCAAAATTCACCCCTCCACTTT. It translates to CASSQGSQNSPLHF.

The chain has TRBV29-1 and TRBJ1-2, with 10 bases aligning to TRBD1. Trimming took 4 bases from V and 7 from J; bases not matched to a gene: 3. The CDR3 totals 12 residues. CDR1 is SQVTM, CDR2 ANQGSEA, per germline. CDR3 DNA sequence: TGCAGCGTTGGGGGGGACAGGGGTGGCTACACCTTC. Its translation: CSVGGDRGGYTF. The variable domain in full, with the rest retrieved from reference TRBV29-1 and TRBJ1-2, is SAVISQKPSRDICQRGTSLTIQCQVDSQVTMMFWYRQQPGQSLTLIATANQGSEATYESGFVIDKFPISRPNLTFSTLTVSNMSPEDSSIYLCSVGGDRGGYTFGSGTRLTVV.

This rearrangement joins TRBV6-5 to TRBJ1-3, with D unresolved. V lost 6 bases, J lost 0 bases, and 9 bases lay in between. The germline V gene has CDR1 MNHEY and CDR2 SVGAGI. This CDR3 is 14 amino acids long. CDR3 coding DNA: TGTGCCAGCAGCATCGGGAACTCTGGAAACACCATATATTTT. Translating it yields CASSIGNSGNTIYF.

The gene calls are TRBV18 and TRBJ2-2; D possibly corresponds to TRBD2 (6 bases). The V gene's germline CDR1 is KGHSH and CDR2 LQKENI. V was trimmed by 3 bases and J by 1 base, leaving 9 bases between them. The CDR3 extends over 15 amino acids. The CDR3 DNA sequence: TGTGCCAGCTCACCGGGACTTATGAACACCGGGGAGCTGTTTTTT. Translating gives CASSPGLMNTGELFF.